This T cell receptor beta chain was obtained from a study of T cell repertoires in ileal Crohn's disease. Method: immunoSEQ multiplex PCR; TCRdb's copy keeps in-frame clones and lacks some. The sample gives about 12,000 clones, roughly 73% of which show up once; under 10% is in the top ten. The V gene lost 5 bases and the J gene lost 4 bases, with 20 bases spanning the gap. CDR1 is SSHAT, CDR2 FNYEAQ, per germline (reference sequence). CDR3 length: 16 residues. Time point denoted: neoterminal ileum biopsy at postoperative endoscopy, about 6 months after surgery. The sequence was obtained from an adult with Crohn's disease. The specimen was ileal tissue. The V and J genes are TRBV7-7 and TRBJ2-5; the D gene is possibly TRBD2 (6 bases). CDR3 sequence: CASSRGTPSGRETQYF. The CDR3 DNA sequence: TGTGCCAGCAGCCGAGGGACTCCCTCGGGTCGAGAGACCCAGTACTTC. The full variable domain, with the rest looked up from reference TRBV7-7 and TRBJ2-5, is GAGVSQSPRYKVTKRGQDVTLRCDPISSHATLYWYQQALGQGPEFLTYFNYEAQPDKSGLPSDRFSAERPEGSISTLTIQRTEQRDSAMYRCASSRGTPSGRETQYFGPGTRLLVL.